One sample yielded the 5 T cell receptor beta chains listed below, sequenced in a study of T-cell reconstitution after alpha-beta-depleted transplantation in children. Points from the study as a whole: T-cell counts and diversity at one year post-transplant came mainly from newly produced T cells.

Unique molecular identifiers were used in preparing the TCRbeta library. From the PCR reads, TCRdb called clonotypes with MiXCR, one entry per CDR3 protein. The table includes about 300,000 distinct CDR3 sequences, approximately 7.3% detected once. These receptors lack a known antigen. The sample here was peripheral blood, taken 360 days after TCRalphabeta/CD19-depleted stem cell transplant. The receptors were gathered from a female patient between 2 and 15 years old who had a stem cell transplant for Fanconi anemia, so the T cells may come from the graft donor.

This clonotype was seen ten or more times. The CDR3 DNA reads as TGCGCCAGCATGGTAGACAATGAGCAGTTCTTC. Amino acids: CASMVDNEQFF. The V gene is TRBV5-1, the J gene TRBJ2-1, with D uncertain. V lost 6 bases to trimming and J lost 5 bases, with 6 bases between them. Germline V CDR1 and CDR2: SGHRS, YFSETQ. This CDR3 spans 11 amino acids.

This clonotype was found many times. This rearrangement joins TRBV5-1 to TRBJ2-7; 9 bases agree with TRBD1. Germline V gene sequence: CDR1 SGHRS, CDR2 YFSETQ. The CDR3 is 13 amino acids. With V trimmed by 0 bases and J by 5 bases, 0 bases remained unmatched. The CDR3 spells CASSLDRGHEQYF. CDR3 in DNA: TGCGCCAGCAGCTTGGACAGGGGGCACGAGCAGTACTTC. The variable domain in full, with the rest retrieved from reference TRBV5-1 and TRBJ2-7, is KAGVTQTPRYLIKTRGQQVTLSCSPISGHRSVSWYQQTPGQGLQFLFEYFSETQRNKGNFPGRFSGRQFSNSRSEMNVSTLELGDSALYLCASSLDRGHEQYFGPGTRLTVT.

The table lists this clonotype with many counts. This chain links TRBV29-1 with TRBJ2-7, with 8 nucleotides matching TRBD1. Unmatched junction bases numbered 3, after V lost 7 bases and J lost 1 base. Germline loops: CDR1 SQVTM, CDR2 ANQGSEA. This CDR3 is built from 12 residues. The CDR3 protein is CSAGTGSYEQYF. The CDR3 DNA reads TGCAGCGCCGGGACAGGATCCTACGAGCAGTACTTC.

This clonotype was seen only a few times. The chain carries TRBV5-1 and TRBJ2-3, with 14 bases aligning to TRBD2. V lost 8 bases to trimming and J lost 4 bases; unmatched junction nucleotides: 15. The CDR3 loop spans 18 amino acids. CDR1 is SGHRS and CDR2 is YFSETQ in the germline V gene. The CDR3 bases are TGCGCCAGTACCCAACCCACGACTAGCGGGGGGGCCGCAGATACGCAGTATTTT. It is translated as CASTQPTTSGGAADTQYF.

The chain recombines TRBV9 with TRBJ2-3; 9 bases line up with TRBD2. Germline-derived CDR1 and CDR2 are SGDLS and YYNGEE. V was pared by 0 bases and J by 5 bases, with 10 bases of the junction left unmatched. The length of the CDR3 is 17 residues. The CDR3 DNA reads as TGTGCCAGCAGCGTAGCGTTGGCGGGGGGGCTTCTAGATACGCAGTATTTT. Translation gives CASSVALAGGLLDTQYF. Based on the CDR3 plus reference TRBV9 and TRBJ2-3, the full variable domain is DSGVTQTPKHLITATGQRVTLRCSPRSGDLSVYWYQQSLDQGLQFLIQYYNGEERAKGNILERFSAQQFPDLHSELNLSSLELGDSALYFCASSVALAGGLLDTQYFGPGTRLTVL.